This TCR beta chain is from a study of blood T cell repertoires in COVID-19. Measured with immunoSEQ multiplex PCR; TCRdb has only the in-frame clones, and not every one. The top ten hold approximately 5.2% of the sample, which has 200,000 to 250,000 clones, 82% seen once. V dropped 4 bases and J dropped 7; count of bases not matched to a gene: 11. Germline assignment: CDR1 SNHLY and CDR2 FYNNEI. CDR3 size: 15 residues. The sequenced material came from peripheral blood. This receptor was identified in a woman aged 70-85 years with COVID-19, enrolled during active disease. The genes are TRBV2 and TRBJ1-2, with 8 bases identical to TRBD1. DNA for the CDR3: TGTGCCAGCAGTGTGGTAAACAGGGGGAGCGGTGGCTACACCTTC. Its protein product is CASSVVNRGSGGYTF.